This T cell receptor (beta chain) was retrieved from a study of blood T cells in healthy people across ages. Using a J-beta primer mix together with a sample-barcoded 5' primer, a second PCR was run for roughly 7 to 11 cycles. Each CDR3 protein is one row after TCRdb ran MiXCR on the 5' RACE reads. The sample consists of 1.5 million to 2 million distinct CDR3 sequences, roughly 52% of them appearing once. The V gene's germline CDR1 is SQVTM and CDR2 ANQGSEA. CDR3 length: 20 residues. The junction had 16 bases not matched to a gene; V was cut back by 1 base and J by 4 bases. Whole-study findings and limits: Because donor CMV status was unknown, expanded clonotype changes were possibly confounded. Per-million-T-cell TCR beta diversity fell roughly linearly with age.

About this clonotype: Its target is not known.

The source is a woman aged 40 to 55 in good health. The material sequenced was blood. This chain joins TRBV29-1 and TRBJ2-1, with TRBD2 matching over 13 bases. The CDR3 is CSVEGPGLAGPLYLYNEQFF. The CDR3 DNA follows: TGCAGCGTTGAAGGTCCGGGACTAGCGGGGCCCCTTTATCTGTACAATGAGCAGTTCTTC.